This T cell receptor (beta chain) emerged from a study of blood T cell repertoires in COVID-19. Study context: The United States, Italy and Spain were the sources of the acute and convalescent COVID-19 samples. From T cells, B-cell-depleted T cells, or PBMCs came the material, which was cDNA or gDNA.

Two negative PCRs, clearance, or symptom resolution had been documented for recovered Cohort 3 donors. Measured with immunoSEQ multiplex PCR; TCRdb has only the in-frame clones, and not every one. Among about 280,000 clones, roughly nine tenths were seen once, and the ten largest hold about 5.5%. V lost 2 bases and J lost 2; bases outside the gene matches: 5. Germline CDR1 and CDR2: GTSNPN and SVGIG (reference sequence). The CDR3 loop spans 15 amino acids. Source material: PBMCs or T cells enriched from blood (not recorded which). This chain links TRBV30 with TRBJ2-5; 10 positions agree with TRBD1. The TCR sequence derives from a woman in her thirties or forties who had recovered from COVID-19. For the CDR3, the DNA is TGTGCCTGGAGTTTGGACAGGGGGATTCAAGAGACCCAGTACTTC. Translated: CAWSLDRGIQETQYF.